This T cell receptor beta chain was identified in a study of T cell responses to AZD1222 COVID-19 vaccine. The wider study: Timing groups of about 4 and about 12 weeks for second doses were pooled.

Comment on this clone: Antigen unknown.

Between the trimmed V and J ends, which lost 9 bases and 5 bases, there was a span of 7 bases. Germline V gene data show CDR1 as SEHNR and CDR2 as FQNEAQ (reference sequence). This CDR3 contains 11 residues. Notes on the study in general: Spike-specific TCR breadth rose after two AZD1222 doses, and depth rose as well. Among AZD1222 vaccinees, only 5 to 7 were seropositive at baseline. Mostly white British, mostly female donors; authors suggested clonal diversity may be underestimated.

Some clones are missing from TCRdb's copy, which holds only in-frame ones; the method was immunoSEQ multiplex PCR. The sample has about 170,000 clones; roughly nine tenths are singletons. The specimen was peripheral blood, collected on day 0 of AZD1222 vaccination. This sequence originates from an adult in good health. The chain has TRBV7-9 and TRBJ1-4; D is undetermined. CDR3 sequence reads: CASTINEKLFF. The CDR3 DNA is TGTGCCAGTACAATAAATGAAAAACTGTTTTTT. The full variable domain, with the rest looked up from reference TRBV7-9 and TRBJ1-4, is DTGVSQNPRHKITKRGQNVTFRCDPISEHNRLYWYRQTLGQGPEFLTYFQNEAQLEKSRLLSDRFSAERPKGSFSTLEIQRTEQGDSAMYLCASTINEKLFFGSGTQLSVL.